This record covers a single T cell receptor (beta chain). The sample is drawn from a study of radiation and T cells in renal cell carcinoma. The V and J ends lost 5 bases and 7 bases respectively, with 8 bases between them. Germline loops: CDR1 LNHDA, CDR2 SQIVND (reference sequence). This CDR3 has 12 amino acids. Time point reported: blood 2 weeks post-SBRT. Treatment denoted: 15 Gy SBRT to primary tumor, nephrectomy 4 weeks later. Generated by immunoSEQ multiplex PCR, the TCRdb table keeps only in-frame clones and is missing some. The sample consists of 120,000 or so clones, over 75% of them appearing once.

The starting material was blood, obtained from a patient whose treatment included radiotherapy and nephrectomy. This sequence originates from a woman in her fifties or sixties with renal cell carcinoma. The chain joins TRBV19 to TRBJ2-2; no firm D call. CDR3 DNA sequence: TGTGCCAGTAGTCCTGGAAACGGGGAGCTGTTTTTT. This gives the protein CASSPGNGELFF.